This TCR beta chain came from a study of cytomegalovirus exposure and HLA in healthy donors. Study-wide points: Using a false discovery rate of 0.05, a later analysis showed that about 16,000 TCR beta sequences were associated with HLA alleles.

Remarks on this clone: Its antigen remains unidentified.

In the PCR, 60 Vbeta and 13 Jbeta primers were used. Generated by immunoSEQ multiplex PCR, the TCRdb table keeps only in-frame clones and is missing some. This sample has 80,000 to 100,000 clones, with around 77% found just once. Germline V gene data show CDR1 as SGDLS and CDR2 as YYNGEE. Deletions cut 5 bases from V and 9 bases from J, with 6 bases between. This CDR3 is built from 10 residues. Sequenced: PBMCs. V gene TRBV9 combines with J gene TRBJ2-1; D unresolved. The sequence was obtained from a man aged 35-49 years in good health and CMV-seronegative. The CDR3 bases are TGTGCCAGCAGTGGTAGTGAGCAGTTCTTC. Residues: CASSGSEQFF.